This TCR beta chain came from a study of CD8 T cells in Susac syndrome. Random hexamers were used to reverse transcribe an amount of about 0.45 to 1 ug RNA. MiXCR was run by TCRdb on the immunoSEQ multiplex PCR reads, yielding one entry per CDR3 protein. The sample records roughly 140,000 distinct CDR3 sequences, around 95% being singletons. Germline CDR1 is MNHEY and CDR2 is SMNVEV (reference sequence). Trimming removed 0 bases at V and 6 bases at J, with 5 bases between. The CDR3 loop spans 13 amino acids. The material sequenced was CD8+ T cells from PBMCs. The sequence was collected from a human donor with multiple sclerosis. The rearrangement links TRBV27 to TRBJ2-2; D is possibly TRBD1 or TRBD2 (5 bases each). The CDR3 loop is CASSLSGAGELFF. In DNA form, the CDR3 reads TGTGCCAGCAGTTTATCGGGGGCCGGGGAGCTGTTTTTT.